This entry concerns a single TCR beta chain. The table lists this clone with a count of one. This receptor's antigen is unknown. Nothing much larger sits one base from this clone, and base qualities are not available. Other DNA sequences in this sample translate to the same CDR3. Donors were healthy HIV-negative adults with no recently reported acute infections or vaccinations. Every donor was a Caucasian adult residing in Nashville, Tennessee, USA. Magnetic negative selection was used to enrich CD4+ T cells, after which naive cells were positively selected on CD45RA and the negative fraction became the memory subset. Blood was collected by leukapheresis, and PBMCs were isolated by Ficoll-Histopaque density gradient centrifugation and then cryopreserved in liquid nitrogen vapor phase. Purity and quantity of every magnetically sorted T cell population were checked by analytical flow cytometry. Genomic DNA was isolated from every sorted fraction and measured by UV absorbance on a Nanodrop 2000c.

Using the deep immunoSEQ assay, multiplex PCR amplified TCR CDR3 regions from genomic DNA. For each cell subset, the extracted genomic DNA was distributed evenly across all wells of several immunoSEQ 96-well plates, and each plate served as one replicate. For sorted subsets, roughly 200 ng of genomic DNA, equivalent to 25,000 to 35,000 T cell genomes, went into each replicate PCR. The purified libraries were quantified using a Qubit 3.0 fluorometer, sized with a Bioanalyzer 2100, and then quantified again using the KAPA Library Quantification kit. Each immunoSEQ 96-well plate was sequenced on its own single-read 150-cycle Illumina NextSeq 550 flow cell. As for the authors' bioinformatics: Because the immunoSEQ output held only junctional sequences and lacked quality scores, the filtering could not match the filtering applied to full-length reads. Sequences were annotated with PyIR, a Python wrapper for IgBLAST v1.9, and V/J genes and CDR3 were assigned using IMGT germline references. Reads were filtered out if the reads had weak V/J assignments (E-value above 1e-6), no CDR3, stop codons, out-of-frame junctions, or ambiguous translated residues. V3J clonotypes were defined as sequences sharing an identical inferred V gene, J gene, and CDR3 amino acid sequence. To compute the percentage overlap between repertoires, the number of shared unique clonotypes was divided by the size of the smaller repertoire. RTK rarefaction, the Chao1 estimator, and Recon v2.1 estimates of unobserved clonotypes were used to assess repertoire richness. OLGA was used to compute generation probabilities for all TCRbeta clonotypes that the gDNA method yielded from a handful of donors. TCRdb mirrors the immuneACCESS table, restricted to in-frame sequences. Some clones are absent from its copies; in checked studies, under half trace to an unresolved V gene, and the reason for the others is unknown. That table is the source of V, J and clone size, and D and trimming were worked out from the DNA. In all, the sample holds 2 million to 2.5 million clones, and 90% to 95% of those were seen once. Clones ranked in the top ten supply about 0.39% of the sample.

This sample stems from a study of shared clonotypes between healthy human individuals (dated by TCRdb to between 2020 and 2021). Context from the whole study: Three men and a couple of women, aged 18 to 49 years, made up the cohort. To increase sequencing depth and limit assay-specific biases, different laboratories used diverse techniques to prepare libraries and sequence TCR repertoires. Between about 0.85 and 10 billion PBMCs per donor were obtained by leukapheresis. For each donor, three plates each were used for CD4 naive and CD4 memory, two plates were used for CD8 naive, and one plate was used for CD8 memory. To estimate repertoire size and how much clonotype sharing occurs between individuals, the study deeply sequenced the blood TCR repertoires of five healthy adults.

Study-level results and caveats: Sharing across several donors was observed for approximately 5% of naive CD4, less than 4% of naive CD8, over 2% of memory CD4, and around 0.44% of memory CD8 clonotypes. Based on pairwise subsampling, the degree of clonotype sharing among donors was expected to be affected by sequencing depth. Rarefaction of sorted-subset datasets indicated incomplete sequencing despite the large sequencing depth. Sampling was limited to blood, and TCR repertoires in tissue likely differ from TCR repertoires in blood. Clonotypes shared by all four sorted-subset donors showed higher generation probabilities than non-shared clonotypes. Because the study included only a small number of donors, the genetic and exposure-history diversity represented was limited. Naive subsets generally had larger estimated clonotype richness than memory subsets.

The CDR3 covers 13 residues, taking in both the cysteine and the phenylalanine. The sequence is cut down to CDR3 DNA, 39 bases in frame from base 1. V is reduced by 6 bases and J by 1 base, leaving a spacing of 9 bases between them. The germline V gene gives CDR1 as ENHRY and CDR2 as SYGVKD. The clonotype comes from a man aged 18 to 30 in good health. Some clones in this sample may be carry-over from other donors' samples. The chain employs TRBV10-3 and TRBJ1-1, and the D gene may be TRBD1, 6 bases matching. The sample consisted of naive CD4+ T cells from PBMCs. In the paper's terms, the cell subset or site label means: CD45RA+ positively selected. The nucleotides are TGTGCCATCAGCCCGGGACAGAACACTGAAGCTTTCTTT. Its coded protein is CAISPGQNTEAFF.